The TCR beta chain under discussion was sequenced for a study of blood T cell repertoires in COVID-19. Study in general: Specimens from acute and convalescent COVID-19 originated in the United States, Italy and Spain.

Method: immunoSEQ multiplex PCR; TCRdb's copy keeps in-frame clones and lacks some. The table records fewer than 180,000 clones, roughly 87% of them present only once. V dropped 7 bases and J dropped 4 bases, with 11 bases sitting between them. The length of the CDR3 is 13 residues. CDR1 SNHLY and CDR2 FYNNEI come from the germline V gene. The clonotype was recovered from an older woman with active or convalescent COVID-19. The sequencing input was peripheral blood. The J gene is TRBJ1-5, the V gene TRBV2; D gene unclear. Here the CDR3 DNA reads TGTGCCAGCAAGGGTAGCGGAAATCAGCCCCAGCATTTT. Translating gives CASKGSGNQPQHF. Full variable domain (outside the CDR3, taken from reference TRBV2 and TRBJ1-5): EPEVTQTPSHQVTQMGQEVILRCVPISNHLYFYWYRQILGQKVEFLVSFYNNEISEKSEIFDDQFSVERPDGSNFTLKIRSTKLEDSAMYFCASKGSGNQPQHFGDGTRLSIL.